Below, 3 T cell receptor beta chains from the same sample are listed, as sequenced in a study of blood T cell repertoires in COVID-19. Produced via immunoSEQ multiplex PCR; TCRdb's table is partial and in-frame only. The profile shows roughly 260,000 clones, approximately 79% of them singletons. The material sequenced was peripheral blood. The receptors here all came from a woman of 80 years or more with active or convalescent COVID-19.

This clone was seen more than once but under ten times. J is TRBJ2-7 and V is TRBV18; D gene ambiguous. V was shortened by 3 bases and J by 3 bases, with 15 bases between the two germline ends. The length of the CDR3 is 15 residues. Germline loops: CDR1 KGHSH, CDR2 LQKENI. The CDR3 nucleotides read TGTGCCAGCTCACCGCCACAGAACCCTCTCTACGAGCAGTACTTC. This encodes CASSPPQNPLYEQYF.

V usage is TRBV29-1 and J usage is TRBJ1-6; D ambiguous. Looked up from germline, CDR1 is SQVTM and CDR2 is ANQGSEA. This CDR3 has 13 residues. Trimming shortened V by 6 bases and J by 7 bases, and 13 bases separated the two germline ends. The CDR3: CSVSSGRNSPLHF. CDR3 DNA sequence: TGCAGCGTGTCCTCGGGTCGCAATTCACCCCTCCACTTT.

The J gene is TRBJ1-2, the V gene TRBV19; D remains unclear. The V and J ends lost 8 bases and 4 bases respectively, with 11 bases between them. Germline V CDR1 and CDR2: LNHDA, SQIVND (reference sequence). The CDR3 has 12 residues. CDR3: CASGLGSYGYTF. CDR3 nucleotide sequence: TGTGCCAGTGGACTGGGAAGCTATGGCTACACCTTC.